The source of this T cell receptor beta chain is a study of cytomegalovirus exposure and HLA in healthy donors. As for the study in general: Of the donors genotyped, several hundred in all, 81% fell in the Caucasian-associated ancestry cluster.

Both 60 Vbeta primers and 13 Jbeta primers went into the PCR. The data were produced by immunoSEQ multiplex PCR, yet TCRdb's version contains in-frame clones alone and is incomplete. There are about 180,000 clones in the sample; more than 75% occur only once, and 2% to 2.5% lies in the top ten. Broader study findings: An analysis done earlier found most TCR beta V segments productive about 87% or about 30% of the time.

With regard to this clone: The antigen remains unidentified. Other DNA sequences from this sample encode an identical CDR3 as well.

The V gene lost 5 bases and the J gene lost 2 bases, with 16 bases spanning the gap. The germline CDR1 and CDR2 sequences are SGHNT and YENEEA. This CDR3 is built from 16 residues. The sequenced sample was PBMCs. V gene TRBV11-3 combines with J gene TRBJ2-1, with D perhaps matching TRBD2 (6 bases). This TCR derives from a woman younger than 45 in good health and CMV-seropositive. The CDR3 nucleotides read TGTGCCAGCAGCCCCGCGGGGCGTCATACCTACAATGAGCAGTTCTTC. Translation gives CASSPAGRHTYNEQFF.